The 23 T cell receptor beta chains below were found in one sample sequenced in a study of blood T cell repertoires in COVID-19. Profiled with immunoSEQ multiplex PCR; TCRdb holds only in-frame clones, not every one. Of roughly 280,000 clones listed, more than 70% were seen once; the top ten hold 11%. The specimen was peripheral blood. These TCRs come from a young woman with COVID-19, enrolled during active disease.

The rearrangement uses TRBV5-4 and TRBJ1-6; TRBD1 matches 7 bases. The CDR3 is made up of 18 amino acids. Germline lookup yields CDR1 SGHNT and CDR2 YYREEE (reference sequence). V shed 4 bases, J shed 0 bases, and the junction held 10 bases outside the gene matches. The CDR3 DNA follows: TGTGCCAGCAGCAGCGGACAGGAACTTAGCTCCTATAATTCACCCCTCCACTTT. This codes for CASSSGQELSSYNSPLHF.

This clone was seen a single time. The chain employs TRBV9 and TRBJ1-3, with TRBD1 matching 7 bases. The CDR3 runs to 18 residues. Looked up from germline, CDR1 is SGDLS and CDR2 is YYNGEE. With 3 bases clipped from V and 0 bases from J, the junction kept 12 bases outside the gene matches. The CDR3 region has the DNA TGTGCCAGCAGCGATGGACAGGCCCCCGACCTCTCTGGAAACACCATATATTTT. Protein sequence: CASSDGQAPDLSGNTIYF. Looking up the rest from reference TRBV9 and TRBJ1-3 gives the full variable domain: DSGVTQTPKHLITATGQRVTLRCSPRSGDLSVYWYQQSLDQGLQFLIQYYNGEERAKGNILERFSAQQFPDLHSELNLSSLELGDSALYFCASSDGQAPDLSGNTIYFGEGSWLTVV.

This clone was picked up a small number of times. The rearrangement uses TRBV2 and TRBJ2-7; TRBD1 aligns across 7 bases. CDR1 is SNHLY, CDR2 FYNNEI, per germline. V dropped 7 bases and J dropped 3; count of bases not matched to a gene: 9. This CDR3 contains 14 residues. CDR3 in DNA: TGTGCCAGCATCCGACAGGGTGGAATCTACGAGCAGTACTTC. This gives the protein CASIRQGGIYEQYF.

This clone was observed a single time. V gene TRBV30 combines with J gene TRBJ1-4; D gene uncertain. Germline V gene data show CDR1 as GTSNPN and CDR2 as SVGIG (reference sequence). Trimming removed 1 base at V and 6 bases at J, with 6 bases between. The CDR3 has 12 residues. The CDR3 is CAWSDSDEKLFF. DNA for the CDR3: TGTGCCTGGAGTGATTCGGATGAAAAACTGTTTTTT.

The CDR3, as DNA: TGTGCCTGGAGGGGTCCCTTTGAGGACTCTGGGGCCAACGTCCTGACTTTC. It codes for CAWRGPFEDSGANVLTF. This chain links TRBV30 with TRBJ2-6, with D uncertain. CDR1 is GTSNPN and CDR2 is SVGIG in the germline V gene (reference sequence). This CDR3 has 17 residues. Deletions cut 3 bases from V and 0 bases from J, with 15 bases between.

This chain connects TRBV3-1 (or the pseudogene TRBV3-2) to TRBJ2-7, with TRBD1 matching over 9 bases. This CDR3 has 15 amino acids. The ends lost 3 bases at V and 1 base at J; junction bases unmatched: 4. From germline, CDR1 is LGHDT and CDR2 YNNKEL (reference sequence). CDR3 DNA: TGTGCCAGCAGCCAGACAGGGGGACGTTCCTACGAGCAGTACTTC. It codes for CASSQTGGRSYEQYF.

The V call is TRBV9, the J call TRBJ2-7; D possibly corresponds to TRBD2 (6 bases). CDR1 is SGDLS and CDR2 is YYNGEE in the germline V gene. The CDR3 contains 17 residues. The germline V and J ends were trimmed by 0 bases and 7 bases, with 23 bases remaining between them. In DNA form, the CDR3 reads TGTGCCAGCAGCGTAGGTGGTATGGGACTGGGGCCGGGTGAGCAGTACTTC. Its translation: CASSVGGMGLGPGEQYF.

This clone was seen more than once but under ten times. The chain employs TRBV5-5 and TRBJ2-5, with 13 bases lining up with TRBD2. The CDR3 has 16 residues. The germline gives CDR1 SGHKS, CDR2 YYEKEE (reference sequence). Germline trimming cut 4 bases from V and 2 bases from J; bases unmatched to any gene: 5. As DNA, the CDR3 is TGTGCCAGCAGCCCCGTACTAGCGGGAGGGCAAGAGACCCAGTACTTC. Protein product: CASSPVLAGGQETQYF. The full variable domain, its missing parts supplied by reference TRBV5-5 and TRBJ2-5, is DAGVTQSPTHLIKTRGQQVTLRCSPISGHKSVSWYQQVLGQGPQFIFQYYEKEERGRGNFPDRFSARQFPNYSSELNVNALLLGDSALYLCASSPVLAGGQETQYFGPGTRLLVL.

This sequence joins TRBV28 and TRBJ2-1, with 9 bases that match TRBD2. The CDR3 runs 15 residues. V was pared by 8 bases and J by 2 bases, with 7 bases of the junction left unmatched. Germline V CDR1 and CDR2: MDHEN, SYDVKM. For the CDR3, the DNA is TGTGCCAGCGGCCTTAGCGGGAGACCCTACAATGAGCAGTTCTTC. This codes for CASGLSGRPYNEQFF.

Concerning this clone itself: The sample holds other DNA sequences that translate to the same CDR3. Here the CDR3 DNA reads TGTGCCTGGAGTGTAAGGAGGGAAGCTTTCTTT. Protein: CAWSVRREAFF. This rearrangement joins TRBV30 to TRBJ1-1; no clear D gene. Germline CDR1 and CDR2: GTSNPN and SVGIG (reference sequence). V lost 0 bases, J lost 8 bases, and 7 bases lay in between. CDR3 size: 11 residues.

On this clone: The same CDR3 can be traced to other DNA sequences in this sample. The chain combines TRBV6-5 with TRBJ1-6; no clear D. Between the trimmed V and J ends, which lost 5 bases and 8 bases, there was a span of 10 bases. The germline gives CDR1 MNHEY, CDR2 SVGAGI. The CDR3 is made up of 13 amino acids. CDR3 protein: CASSRGGDSPLHF. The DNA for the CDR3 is TGTGCCAGCAGTCGTGGAGGAGATTCACCCCTCCACTTT.

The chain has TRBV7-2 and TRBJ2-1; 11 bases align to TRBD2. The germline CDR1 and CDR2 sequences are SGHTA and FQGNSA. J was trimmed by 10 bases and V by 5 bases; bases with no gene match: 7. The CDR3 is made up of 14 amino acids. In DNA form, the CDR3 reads TGTGCCAGCAGCCCACATAGCGGGGGGGGAGAGCAGTTCTTC. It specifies CASSPHSGGGEQFF.

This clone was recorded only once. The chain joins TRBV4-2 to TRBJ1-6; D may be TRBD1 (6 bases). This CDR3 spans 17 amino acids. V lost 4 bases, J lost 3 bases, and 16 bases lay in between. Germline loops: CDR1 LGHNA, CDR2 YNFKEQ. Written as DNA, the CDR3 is TGTGCCAGCAGCCTCCGGTCCCAACAGGGCTATAATTCACCCCTCCACTTT. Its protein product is CASSLRSQQGYNSPLHF.

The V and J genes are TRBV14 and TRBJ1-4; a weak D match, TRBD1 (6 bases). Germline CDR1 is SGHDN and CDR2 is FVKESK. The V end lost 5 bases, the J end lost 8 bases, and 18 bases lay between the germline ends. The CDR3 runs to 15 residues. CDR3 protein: CASSSPRGASEKLFF. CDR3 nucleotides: TGTGCCAGCAGCTCTCCCCGGGGGGCGAGCGAAAAACTGTTTTTT.

This CDR3 is CASSLLSGSGETQYF. CDR3 coding DNA: TGCGCCAGCAGTCTCCTGAGCGGGAGTGGAGAGACCCAGTACTTC. This sequence joins TRBV5-1 and TRBJ2-5; TRBD2 matches 8 bases. The J segment lost 4 bases and the V segment lost 5 bases, leaving 10 bases of the junction unmatched. Germline CDR1 reads SGHRS; CDR2 reads YFSETQ. The CDR3 consists of 15 residues.

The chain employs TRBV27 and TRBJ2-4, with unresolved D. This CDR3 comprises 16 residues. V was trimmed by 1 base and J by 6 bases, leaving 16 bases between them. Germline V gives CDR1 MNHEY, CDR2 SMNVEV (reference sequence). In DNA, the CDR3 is TGTGCCAGCAGTTTATGGGCACACGGTACCCTAAACATTCAGTACTTC. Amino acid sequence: CASSLWAHGTLNIQYF.

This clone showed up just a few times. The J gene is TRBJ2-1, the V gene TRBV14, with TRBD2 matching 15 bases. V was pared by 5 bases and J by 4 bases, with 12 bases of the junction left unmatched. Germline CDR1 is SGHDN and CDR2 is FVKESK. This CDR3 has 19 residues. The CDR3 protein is CASSFEPRTSGRVYNEQFF. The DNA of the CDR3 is TGTGCCAGCAGCTTCGAACCAAGGACTAGCGGGAGGGTTTACAATGAGCAGTTCTTC.

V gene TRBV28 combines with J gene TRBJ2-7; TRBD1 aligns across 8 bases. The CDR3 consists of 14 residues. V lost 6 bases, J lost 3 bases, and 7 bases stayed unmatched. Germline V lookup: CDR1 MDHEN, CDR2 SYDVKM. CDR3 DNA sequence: TGTGCCAGCAGATCTGGGACAGGAAACTACGAGCAGTACTTC. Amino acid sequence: CASRSGTGNYEQYF.

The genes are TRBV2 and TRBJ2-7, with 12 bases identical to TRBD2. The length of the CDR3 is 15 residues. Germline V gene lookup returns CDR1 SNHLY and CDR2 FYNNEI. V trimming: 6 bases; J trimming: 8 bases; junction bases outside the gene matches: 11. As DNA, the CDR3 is TGTGCCAGCAGAACCATTCTAGCGGGAGGGTTTAAGCAGTACTTC. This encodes CASRTILAGGFKQYF.

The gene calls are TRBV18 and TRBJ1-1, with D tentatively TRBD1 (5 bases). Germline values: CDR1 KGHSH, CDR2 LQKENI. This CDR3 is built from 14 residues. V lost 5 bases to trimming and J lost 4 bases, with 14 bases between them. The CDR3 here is CASSLSMGGTEAFF. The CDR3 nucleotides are TGTGCCAGCTCATTATCGATGGGGGGCACTGAAGCTTTCTTT.

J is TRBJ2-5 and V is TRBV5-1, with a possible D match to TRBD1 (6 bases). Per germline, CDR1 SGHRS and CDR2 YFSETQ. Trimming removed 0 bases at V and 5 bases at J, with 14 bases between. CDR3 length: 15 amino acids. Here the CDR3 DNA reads TGCGCCAGCAGCTTGGCAGGACAGCCAGCGGAGACCCAGTACTTC. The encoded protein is CASSLAGQPAETQYF.

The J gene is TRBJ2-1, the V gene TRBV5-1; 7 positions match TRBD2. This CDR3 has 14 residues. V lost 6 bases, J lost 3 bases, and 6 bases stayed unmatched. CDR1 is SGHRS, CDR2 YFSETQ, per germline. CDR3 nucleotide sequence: TGCGCCAGCATTCCTACGGGAGGCTACAATGAGCAGTTCTTC. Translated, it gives CASIPTGGYNEQFF.

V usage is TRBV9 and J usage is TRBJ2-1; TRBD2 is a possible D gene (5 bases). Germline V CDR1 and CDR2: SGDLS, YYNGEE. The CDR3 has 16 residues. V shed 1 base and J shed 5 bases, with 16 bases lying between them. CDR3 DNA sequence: TGTGCCAGCAGCGTAAGGTGGGAGCGAACGGACAATGAGCAGTTCTTC. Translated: CASSVRWERTDNEQFF.